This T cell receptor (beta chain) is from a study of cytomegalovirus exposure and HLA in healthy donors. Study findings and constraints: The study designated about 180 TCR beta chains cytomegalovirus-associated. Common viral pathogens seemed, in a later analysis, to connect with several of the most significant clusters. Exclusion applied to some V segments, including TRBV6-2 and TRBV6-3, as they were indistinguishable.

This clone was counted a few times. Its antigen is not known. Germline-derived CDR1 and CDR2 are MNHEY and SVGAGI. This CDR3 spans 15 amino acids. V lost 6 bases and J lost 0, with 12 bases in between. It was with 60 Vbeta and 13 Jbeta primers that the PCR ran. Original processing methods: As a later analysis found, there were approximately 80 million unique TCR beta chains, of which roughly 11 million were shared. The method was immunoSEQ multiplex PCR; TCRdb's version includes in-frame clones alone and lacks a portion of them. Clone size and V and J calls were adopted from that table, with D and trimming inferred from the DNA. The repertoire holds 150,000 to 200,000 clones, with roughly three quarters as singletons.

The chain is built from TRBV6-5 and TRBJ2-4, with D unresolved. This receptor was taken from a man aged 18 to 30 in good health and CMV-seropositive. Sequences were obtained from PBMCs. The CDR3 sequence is CASSRQAVAKNIQYF. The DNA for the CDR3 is TGTGCCAGCAGCCGTCAGGCAGTAGCCAAAAACATTCAGTACTTC.